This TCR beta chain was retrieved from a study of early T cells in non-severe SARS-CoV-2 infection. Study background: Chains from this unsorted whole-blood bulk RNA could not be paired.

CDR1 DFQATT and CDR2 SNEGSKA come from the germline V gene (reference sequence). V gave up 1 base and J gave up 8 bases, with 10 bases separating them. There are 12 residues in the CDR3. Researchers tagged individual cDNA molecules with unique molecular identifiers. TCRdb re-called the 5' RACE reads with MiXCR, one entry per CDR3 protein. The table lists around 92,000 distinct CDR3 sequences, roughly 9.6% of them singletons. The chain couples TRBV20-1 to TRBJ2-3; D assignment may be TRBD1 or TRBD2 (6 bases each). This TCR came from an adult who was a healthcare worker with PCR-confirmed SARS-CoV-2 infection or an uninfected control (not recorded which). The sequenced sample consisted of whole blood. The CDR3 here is CSARVEGGTQYF. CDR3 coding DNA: TGCAGTGCTAGAGTTGAGGGGGGTACGCAGTATTTT.